Given below is one T cell receptor (beta chain) in context. Here immunoSEQ multiplex PCR was the method, and the copy in TCRdb shows in-frame clones only, minus some. The data contain under 250,000 clones, approximately 90% of them seen just once; the ten biggest clones take up 11%. This specimen comes from a study of blood T cell repertoires in COVID-19. Per the germline V gene, CDR1 is MNHEY and CDR2 is SMNVEV (reference sequence). The CDR3 runs to 15 residues. V gave up 2 bases and J gave up 6 bases, with 16 bases separating them. The clonotype comes from a man aged 50 to 59 with COVID-19, enrolled during active disease. The specimen sequenced was peripheral blood. The V and J genes are TRBV27 and TRBJ1-2; weak D call: TRBD1 (5 bases). CDR3 loop: CASSLKGQSVNGYTF. CDR3 nucleotide sequence: TGTGCCAGCAGTTTAAAGGGGCAGAGTGTAAATGGCTACACCTTC.